This TCR beta chain was identified during a study of blood T cell repertoires in COVID-19. Study background: Sample material is recorded as cDNA or gDNA derived from T cells, B-cell-depleted T cells, or PBMCs.

Libraries were prepared by immunoSEQ multiplex PCR; TCRdb keeps only in-frame clonotypes and omits some of them. The data show roughly 120,000 clones, over 60% seen once. This clone was seen once. Sequencing input: peripheral blood. The clonotype comes from a man in his sixties or seventies with acute or convalescent COVID-19.

CDR3 DNA: TGTGCCAGCAGCCCGGGCCAAGGATCAGACAGGAGAAATGAAAAACTGTTTTTT. It yields the protein CASSPGQGSDRRNEKLFF. The chain has TRBV7-9 and TRBJ1-4; TRBD1 might be the D (6 bases). CDR1 SEHNR and CDR2 FQNEAQ come from the germline V gene (reference sequence). The CDR3 runs 18 residues. Trimming left V 5 bases short and J 5 bases short, with 24 bases between.